These 31 T cell receptor beta chains were sequenced from one sample in a study. TCRdb keeps only in-frame clones here, not all; method: immunoSEQ multiplex PCR. The data contain about 50,000 clones, approximately 93% of them singletons. Specimen: PBMCs. The source of these receptors is a man aged 40-49 years with rheumatoid arthritis.

The rearrangement uses TRBV11-3 and TRBJ2-1; TRBD2 is a possible D gene (6 bases). Germline V gene data show CDR1 as SGHNT and CDR2 as YENEEA. CDR3 size: 13 residues. Between the trimmed V and J ends, which lost 6 bases and 7 bases, there was a span of 13 bases. DNA for the CDR3: TGTGCCAGCAGTTCTGGTGGGGGGAATGAGCAGTTCTTC. Encoded protein: CASSSGGGNEQFF.

The chain links TRBV19 to TRBJ1-1, with D hard to call. The CDR3 covers 13 residues. Germline V gene sequence: CDR1 LNHDA, CDR2 SQIVND (reference sequence). V was cut by 4 bases and J by 5 bases, with 11 bases left in between. CDR3 nucleotides: TGTGCCAGTAGTAATAGAGAATCAACTGAAGCTTTCTTT. As protein: CASSNRESTEAFF.

The rearrangement joins TRBV2 to TRBJ2-5, with D possibly matching TRBD1 (5 bases). This CDR3 spans 13 amino acids. The germline V gene encodes CDR1 SNHLY and CDR2 FYNNEI. V gave up 8 bases and J gave up 5 bases, with 15 bases separating them. CDR3 amino acids: CASDRQPRETQYF. DNA of the CDR3: TGTGCCAGCGACCGACAGCCTCGGGAGACCCAGTACTTC.

This chain links TRBV19 with TRBJ2-1; D may be TRBD2 (7 bases). Germline V gives CDR1 LNHDA, CDR2 SQIVND (reference sequence). V lost 4 bases, J lost 9 bases, and 13 bases lay in between. CDR3 length: 13 amino acids. The CDR3 loop is CASSTLRGGEQFF. In DNA form, the CDR3 reads TGTGCCAGTAGTACTCTTAGGGGGGGTGAGCAGTTCTTC.

The rearrangement joins TRBV30 to TRBJ1-1; D unclear. Trimming cost V 0 bases and J 13 bases, with 18 bases left between them. Germline CDR1 and CDR2: GTSNPN and SVGIG (reference sequence). The CDR3 is 13 residues long. The CDR3 DNA reads TGTGCCTGGAGTGTAATGGGAATGGGGAGGGTTTTCTTT. It yields the protein CAWSVMGMGRVFF.

V is TRBV19 and J is TRBJ1-5; TRBD1 is a possible D gene (5 bases). The CDR3 consists of 16 residues. The V gene's germline CDR1 is LNHDA and CDR2 SQIVND (reference sequence). The V gene lost 9 bases and the J gene lost 0 bases, with 18 bases spanning the gap. The CDR3 region has the DNA TGTGCCAGCTGCACGGTCGGGGCCTATAGCAATCAGCCCCAGCATTTT. Protein sequence: CASCTVGAYSNQPQHF.

The rearrangement links TRBV12-5 to TRBJ1-1, with D uncertain. Deletions cut 3 bases from V and 7 bases from J, with 9 bases between. The germline V gene encodes CDR1 LGHNT and CDR2 FRNRAP. The CDR3 sequence is 12 residues long. The CDR3, as DNA: TGTGCTAGTGGTTTCGGTCAACTTGAAGCTTTCTTT. It is translated as CASGFGQLEAFF.

This chain links TRBV5-4 with TRBJ2-2; the D call may be TRBD1 or TRBD2 (5 bases each). CDR3 length: 16 residues. The germline V gene encodes CDR1 SGHNT and CDR2 YYREEE (reference sequence). The V end lost 5 bases, the J end lost 4 bases, and 18 bases lay between the germline ends. CDR3 sequence (DNA): TGTGCCAGCAGTCAGACGGGACGGCGGCTCACCGGGGAGCTGTTTTTT. This gives the protein CASSQTGRRLTGELFF.

This rearrangement joins TRBV28 to TRBJ1-2; TRBD1 matches at 11 bases. Germline values: CDR1 MDHEN, CDR2 SYDVKM. This CDR3 is 15 amino acids long. J lost 4 bases, V lost 2 bases, and 3 bases had no gene match. As DNA, the CDR3 is TGTGCCAGCAGTTTAGGGACAGGGGGAGGCTATGGCTACACCTTC. Its protein is CASSLGTGGGYGYTF.

The rearrangement uses TRBV7-2 and TRBJ2-3; 12 bases agree with TRBD2. This CDR3 contains 17 residues. Trimming cost V 4 bases and J 6 bases; bases outside gene matches: 11. Germline V gene lookup returns CDR1 SGHTA and CDR2 FQGNSA. The CDR3 sequence is CASSSQRTSGALDTQYF. As DNA, the CDR3 is TGTGCCAGCAGCTCCCAGAGGACTAGCGGGGCTTTGGATACGCAGTATTTT.

The chain combines TRBV6-1 with TRBJ1-2, with D possibly TRBD1 on 5 matching bases. V lost 2 bases and J lost 2, with 6 bases in between. The CDR3 is 13 residues long. The germline gives CDR1 MNHNS, CDR2 SASEGT. The CDR3 DNA reads TGTGCCAGCAGTGAACGGGGGAACTATGGCTACACCTTC. It specifies CASSERGNYGYTF.

The V call is TRBV7-2, the J call TRBJ1-1, with 7 nucleotides matching TRBD1. The germline CDR1 and CDR2 sequences are SGHTA and FQGNSA. J was trimmed by 1 base and V by 3 bases; bases with no gene match: 2. The CDR3 has 14 residues. DNA of the CDR3: TGTGCCAGCAGCTTCCGGGACAGGAACACTGAAGCTTTCTTT. Translated: CASSFRDRNTEAFF. Based on the CDR3 plus reference TRBV7-2 and TRBJ1-1, the full variable domain is GAGVSQSPSNKVTEKGKDVELRCDPISGHTALYWYRQSLGQGLEFLIYFQGNSAPDKSGLPSDRFSAERTGGSVSTLTIQRTQQEDSAVYLCASSFRDRNTEAFFGQGTRLTVV.

This clone occurred once. The chain employs TRBV7-2 and TRBJ1-1; weak D call: TRBD1 (5 bases). CDR3 length equals 15 residues. Between the trimmed V and J ends, which lost 1 base and 2 bases, there was a span of 11 bases. The germline V gene encodes CDR1 SGHTA and CDR2 FQGNSA. This CDR3 is CASSLGSRVNTEAFF. The CDR3 nucleotides are TGTGCCAGCAGCTTAGGTAGCAGGGTAAACACTGAAGCTTTCTTT. Looking up the rest from reference TRBV7-2 and TRBJ1-1 gives the full variable domain: GAGVSQSPSNKVTEKGKDVELRCDPISGHTALYWYRQSLGQGLEFLIYFQGNSAPDKSGLPSDRFSAERTGGSVSTLTIQRTQQEDSAVYLCASSLGSRVNTEAFFGQGTRLTVV.

This chain links TRBV19 with TRBJ1-2, with D possibly being TRBD1 (6 bases). This CDR3 has 13 residues. V dropped 6 bases and J dropped 2 bases, with 10 bases sitting between them. CDR1 and CDR2 from the germline V gene are LNHDA and SQIVND (reference sequence). DNA for the CDR3: TGTGCCAGTAGACGACAGGTAAACTATGGCTACACCTTC. This translates into CASRRQVNYGYTF. The entire variable domain, with the rest obtained from reference TRBV19 and TRBJ1-2, is as follows: DGGITQSPKYLFRKEGQNVTLSCEQNLNHDAMYWYRQDPGQGLRLIYYSQIVNDFQKGDIAEGYSVSREKKESFPLTVTSAQKNPTAFYLCASRRQVNYGYTFGSGTRLTVV.

V is TRBV7-6 and J is TRBJ2-3; 7 bases are shared with TRBD2. Germline assignment: CDR1 SGHVS and CDR2 FNYEAQ. Germline trimming cut 0 bases from V and 2 bases from J; bases unmatched to any gene: 8. The CDR3 covers 17 residues. This CDR3 reads CASSLARAGASTDTQYF. The CDR3 DNA reads TGTGCCAGCAGCTTAGCGCGGGCGGGAGCCTCCACAGATACGCAGTATTTT.

This clone was observed a single time. The V gene is TRBV19, the J gene TRBJ1-2; unclear D gene. CDR3 length equals 14 residues. The ends were cut back, 3 bases at V and 1 base at J, with 9 bases in the middle. Germline CDR1 reads LNHDA; CDR2 reads SQIVND (reference sequence). CDR3 nucleotides: TGTGCCAGTAGTATCGGACGGATTAACTATGGCTACACCTTC. Amino acid sequence: CASSIGRINYGYTF.

The rearrangement joins TRBV1 to TRBJ2-3; the table's D call of TRBD2 was not tested on the DNA. TRBV1 is reported as a pseudogene. CDR3 size: 18 residues. The CDR3 region is CTSSQVNRLAGVADTQYF. In nucleotides, the CDR3 is TGCACCAGCAGCCAAGTCAACCGACTAGCGGGAGTGGCAGATACGCAGTATTTT.

The chain recombines TRBV18 with TRBJ2-5; perhaps TRBD1 as D (6 bases). Germline values: CDR1 KGHSH, CDR2 LQKENI. This CDR3 comprises 14 residues. The V and J ends lost 2 bases and 4 bases respectively, with 11 bases between them. CDR3 region: CASSPRTAPETQYF. In DNA form, the CDR3 reads TGTGCCAGCTCACCAAGGACAGCGCCAGAGACCCAGTACTTC.

The V call is TRBV18, the J call TRBJ2-1; D remains unclear. This CDR3 comprises 13 residues. Trimming took off 3 bases at V and 6 bases at J, with 9 bases between the two ends. Germline V gene data show CDR1 as KGHSH and CDR2 as LQKENI. DNA for the CDR3: TGTGCCAGCTCACCGGCCCCAGGCAATGAGCAGTTCTTC. Encoded protein: CASSPAPGNEQFF.

This clone appeared a single time. V usage is TRBV18 and J usage is TRBJ2-3; 9 bases are shared with TRBD2. CDR1 is KGHSH and CDR2 is LQKENI in the germline V gene. J was trimmed by 2 bases and V by 1 base; bases with no gene match: 7. The CDR3 has 17 residues. The CDR3 DNA follows: TGTGCCAGCTCACCACTGGCTAGCGGGACCTCCACAGATACGCAGTATTTT. This encodes CASSPLASGTSTDTQYF.

V and J are TRBV4-1 and TRBJ2-3, with 11 bases fitting TRBD1. The V and J ends lost 3 bases and 4 bases, in that order; junction bases with no gene match: 9. Germline CDR1 is MGHRA and CDR2 is YSYEKL. This CDR3 comprises 17 residues. As DNA, the CDR3 is TGCGCCAGCAGCCAGAGAGGGACAGGGGGAGGAGCAGATACGCAGTATTTT. It yields the protein CASSQRGTGGGADTQYF.

The rearrangement links TRBV5-1 to TRBJ1-4; 9 bases are a match to TRBD1. CDR1 is SGHRS and CDR2 is YFSETQ in the germline V gene. V shed 3 bases, J shed 3 bases, and the junction held 6 bases outside the gene matches. This CDR3 comprises 16 residues. The CDR3 loop reads CASSSGTGISNEKLFF. The CDR3 nucleotides read TGCGCCAGCAGCTCCGGGACAGGGATCTCTAATGAAAAACTGTTTTTT.

This clone was counted only a few times. CDR3 loop: CASSSGYGHEGYTF. The CDR3 DNA follows: TGCGCCAGCAGCTCTGGTTATGGTCACGAGGGCTACACCTTC. This chain uses TRBV5-1 with TRBJ1-2; D is unresolved. The CDR3 length is 14 residues. CDR1 SGHRS and CDR2 YFSETQ come from the germline V gene. The V end was cut by 3 bases, the J end by 8 bases, with 17 bases between.

DNA of the CDR3: TGTGCCAGCAGCCAAGGTGGGGGACAGGGATCCAATCAGCCCCAGCATTTT. This gives the protein CASSQGGGQGSNQPQHF. The chain links TRBV4-2 to TRBJ1-5; 9 bases map to TRBD1. CDR1 and CDR2 from the germline V gene are LGHNA and YNFKEQ. This CDR3 has 17 amino acids. V lost 1 base and J lost 3; bases outside the gene matches: 7.

The chain couples TRBV27 to TRBJ2-7; no reliable D call. This CDR3 region has 13 residues. Germline-derived CDR1 and CDR2 are MNHEY and SMNVEV (reference sequence). Trimming took off 5 bases at V and 2 bases at J, with 10 bases between the two ends. CDR3: CASSLDPTYEQYF. Here the CDR3 DNA reads TGTGCCAGCAGTCTTGACCCGACCTACGAGCAGTACTTC.

V gene TRBV9 combines with J gene TRBJ2-5; D may be TRBD2 (6 bases). Trimming removed 2 bases from V and 5 bases from J, with 13 bases in between. Germline CDR1 and CDR2: SGDLS and YYNGEE. CDR3 length equals 14 residues. As DNA, the CDR3 is TGTGCCAGCAGCGTCTTCTATGGAGGGGAGACCCAGTACTTC. As protein: CASSVFYGGETQYF.

J is TRBJ1-4 and V is TRBV12-3 or TRBV12-4, with D maybe TRBD1 (5 bases). The length of the CDR3 is 13 residues. V was shortened by 6 bases and J by 7 bases, with 12 bases between the two germline ends. In nucleotides, the CDR3 is TGTGCCAGCAGAGGAGGGGCAACTGAAAAACTGTTTTTT. Encoded protein: CASRGGATEKLFF.

J is TRBJ2-3 and V is TRBV24-1; the D is unclear. This CDR3 has 12 residues. Trimming shortened V by 5 bases and J by 7 bases, and 9 bases separated the two germline ends. Germline CDR1 KGHDR, CDR2 SFDVKD. The CDR3 reads CATSVGGYTQYF. DNA of the CDR3: TGTGCCACCAGTGTGGGTGGATATACGCAGTATTTT.

The chain couples TRBV11-2 to TRBJ2-1; no clear D. Germline loops: CDR1 SGHAT, CDR2 FQNNGV. Trimming pared 1 base from V and 2 bases from J, leaving 15 bases between. This CDR3 comprises 17 residues. The CDR3 nucleotides are TGTGCCAGCAGCTTAGGGACCCCTACCCCCCCCTACAATGAGCAGTTCTTC. Translation gives CASSLGTPTPPYNEQFF.

The chain couples TRBV2 to TRBJ1-2; no clear D gene. Germline V CDR1 and CDR2: SNHLY, FYNNEI. V was trimmed by 3 bases and J by 7 bases, leaving 12 bases between them. This CDR3 is built from 13 residues. The CDR3 nucleotides read TGTGCCAGCAGTGAGGGCGAGGGCGGTGGCTACACCTTC. Protein: CASSEGEGGGYTF.

The chain combines TRBV7-2 with TRBJ2-5, with 14 bases aligning to TRBD2. The germline V gene has CDR1 SGHTA and CDR2 FQGNSA. V shed 3 bases and J 7 bases; nucleotides not matched to a gene: 7. The length of the CDR3 is 16 residues. In DNA, the CDR3 is TGTGCCAGCAGCTTTCCGGGACTAGCGGGAGAAGGGACCCAGTACTTC. Its translation: CASSFPGLAGEGTQYF.